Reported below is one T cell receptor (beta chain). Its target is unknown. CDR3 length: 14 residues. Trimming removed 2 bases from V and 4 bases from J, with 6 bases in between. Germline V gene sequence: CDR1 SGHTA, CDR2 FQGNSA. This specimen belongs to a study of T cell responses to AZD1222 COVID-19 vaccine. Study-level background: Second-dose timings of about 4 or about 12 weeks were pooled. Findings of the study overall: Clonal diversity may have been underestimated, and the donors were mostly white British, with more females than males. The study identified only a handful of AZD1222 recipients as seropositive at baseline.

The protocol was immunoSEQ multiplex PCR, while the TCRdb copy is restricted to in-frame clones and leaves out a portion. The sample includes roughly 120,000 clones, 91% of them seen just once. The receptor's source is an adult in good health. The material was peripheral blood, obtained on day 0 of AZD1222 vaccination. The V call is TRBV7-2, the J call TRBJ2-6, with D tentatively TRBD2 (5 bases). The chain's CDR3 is CASSLSGGANVLTF. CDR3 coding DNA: TGTGCCAGCAGCTTATCGGGGGGGGCCAACGTCCTGACTTTC.